This T cell receptor beta chain stems from a study of cytomegalovirus exposure and HLA in healthy donors. Study background: In a previous analysis, 95 million to 130 million unique TCR beta sequences were found from 150 million to 200 million T cells. Study-wide results and caveats: More clonal expansion characterized HLA-associated TCR beta chains than equally common others in a later analysis. The study designated around 150 TCR beta chains cytomegalovirus-associated. Association with HLA alleles at 0.05 false discovery rate was found for 16,951 TCR beta sequences in a later analysis.

Germline V gene lookup returns CDR1 GTSNPN and CDR2 SVGIG (reference sequence). The trim removed 0 bases at V and 4 bases at J, leaving 4 bases unmatched. This CDR3 spans 15 amino acids. PCR primers comprised 60 Vbeta and 13 Jbeta primers. The method was immunoSEQ multiplex PCR; TCRdb's version includes in-frame clones alone and lacks a portion of them. The table gives about 130,000 clones; the top ten clones make up roughly 1% of it. As for this clone: The target antigen is unknown.

The clonotype originates from a man aged 18 to 30 in good health and CMV-seronegative. The sequenced sample was PBMCs. The chain joins TRBV30 to TRBJ2-3; 10 nucleotides align to TRBD2. The CDR3 here is CAWSVTSGMADTQYF. In DNA, the CDR3 is TGTGCCTGGAGTGTAACTAGCGGGATGGCAGATACGCAGTATTTT. Drawing the rest from reference TRBV30 and TRBJ2-3, the complete variable domain is SQTIHQWPATLVQPVGSPLSLECTVEGTSNPNLYWYRQAAGRGLQLLFYSVGIGQISSEVPQNLSASRPQDRQFILSSKKLLLSDSGFYLCAWSVTSGMADTQYFGPGTRLTVL.